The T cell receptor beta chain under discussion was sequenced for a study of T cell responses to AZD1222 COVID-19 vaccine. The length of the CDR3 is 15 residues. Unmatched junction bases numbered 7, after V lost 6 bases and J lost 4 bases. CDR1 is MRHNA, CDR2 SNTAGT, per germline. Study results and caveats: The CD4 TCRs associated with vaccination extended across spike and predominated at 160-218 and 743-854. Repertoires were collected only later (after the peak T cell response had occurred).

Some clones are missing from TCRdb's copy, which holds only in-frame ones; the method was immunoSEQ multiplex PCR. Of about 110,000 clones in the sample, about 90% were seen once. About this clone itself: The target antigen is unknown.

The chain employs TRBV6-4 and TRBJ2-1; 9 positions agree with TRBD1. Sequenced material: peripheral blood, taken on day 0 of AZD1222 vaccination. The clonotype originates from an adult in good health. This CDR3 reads CASSPGQGPYNEQFF. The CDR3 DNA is TGTGCCAGCAGCCCGGGACAGGGACCTTACAATGAGCAGTTCTTC.